These T cell receptor beta chains were read from a single sample in a study of shared clonotypes between healthy human individuals. The data were produced by immunoSEQ multiplex PCR, yet TCRdb's version contains in-frame clones alone and is incomplete. The repertoire holds roughly 1,800,000 clones, with roughly 95% as singletons. Sequenced material: naive CD8+ T cells sorted from blood. Receptors were obtained from a man between 18 and 29 years old in good health. Each CDR3 is given with its conserved first and last residue. D genes are given only for firm matches. For some rows the clone size is stated as once, few or many, or as a class when expanded; others skip it.

TRBJ2-2,TRBV27,NA,NA,CASSPGSPGELFF,TGTGCCAGCAGTCCGGGGTCGCCCGGGGAGCTGTTTTTT
TRBJ2-3,TRBV10-1,NA,NA,CASSLGPTGGDTQYF,TGCGCCAGCAGTTTGGGGCCAACTGGGGGAGATACGCAGTATTTT
TRBJ2-7,TRBV27,NA,NA,CASRARGGGYEQYF,TGTGCCAGCAGGGCCAGGGGGGGCGGCTACGAGCAGTACTTC
TRBJ2-5,TRBV11-2,NA,NA,CASSLQGIQETQYF,TGTGCCAGCAGCTTGCAGGGGATCCAAGAGACCCAGTACTTC
TRBJ2-1,TRBV11-2,NA,NA,CASSLGRSGLSYNEQFF,TGTGCCAGCAGCTTAGGGCGCAGCGGCCTCTCCTACAATGAGCAGTTCTTC
TRBJ2-7,TRBV18,TRBD1,NA,CASSPDRAYEQYF,TGTGCCAGCTCACCGGACAGGGCCTACGAGCAGTACTTC
TRBJ1-2,TRBV4-1,NA,NA,CASSHLSGGRDGYTF,TGCGCCAGCAGCCACCTCTCGGGGGGGCGGGATGGCTACACCTTC
TRBJ2-7,TRBV29-1,NA,NA,CSAGVGPGTYEQYF,TGCAGCGCCGGGGTGGGTCCTGGAACCTACGAGCAGTACTTC
TRBJ2-7,TRBV30,NA,NA,CAWSPLAGIYEQYF,TGTGCCTGGAGTCCACTCGCTGGCATCTACGAGCAGTACTTC
TRBJ1-2,TRBV2,TRBD1,few,CASSLDPGQGYGYTF,TGTGCCAGCAGTCTTGATCCGGGACAGGGGTATGGCTACACCTTC
TRBJ1-1,TRBV5-5,NA,NA,CASSLWQGYTEAFF,TGTGCCAGCAGCCTCTGGCAGGGATACACTGAAGCTTTCTTT
TRBJ2-7,TRBV7-8,NA,NA,CASSLDPSIFYEQYF,TGTGCCAGCAGCTTAGATCCTAGCATCTTCTACGAGCAGTACTTC
TRBJ1-2,TRBV13,TRBD1,NA,CASSARDSPLYGYTF,TGTGCCAGCAGCGCCCGGGACAGTCCTCTCTATGGCTACACCTTC
TRBJ2-1,TRBV14,NA,NA,CASSQEQGHNEQFF,TGTGCCAGCAGCCAAGAGCAAGGGCACAATGAGCAGTTCTTC
TRBJ2-1,TRBV4-1,NA,NA,CATSWTSYNEQFF,TGCGCCACCTCGTGGACTTCTTACAATGAGCAGTTCTTC
TRBJ2-3,TRBV2,NA,NA,CASSEASADTQYF,TGTGCCAGCAGTGAAGCCAGTGCAGATACGCAGTATTTT
TRBJ2-7,TRBV7-2,NA,NA,CASSLVSIEQYF,TGTGCCAGCAGCTTAGTATCAATTGAGCAGTACTTC
TRBJ1-1,TRBV2,NA,NA,CASSAGLWRMSAAGAFF,TGTGCCAGCAGTGCAGGGTTATGGCGCATGAGTGCGGCCGGAGCTTTCTTT
TRBJ1-1,TRBV10-3,NA,NA,CAISESGGRTEAFF,TGTGCCATCAGTGAAAGCGGGGGGAGGACTGAAGCTTTCTTT
TRBJ2-3,TRBV19,TRBD1,NA,CASSIWTGRDTQYF,TGTGCCAGTAGTATTTGGACAGGCAGAGATACGCAGTATTTT
TRBJ2-7,TRBV9,NA,NA,CASSPSQGTHYEQYF,TGTGCCAGCAGCCCTTCCCAAGGGACTCACTACGAGCAGTACTTC
TRBJ2-7,TRBV5-1,NA,once,CASSFSFSYEQYF,TGCGCCAGCAGCTTTTCCTTCTCCTACGAGCAGTACTTC
TRBJ2-7,TRBV11-2,TRBD2,NA,CASSLVSGGRGEQYF,TGTGCCAGCAGCTTAGTTAGCGGGGGCCGAGGGGAGCAGTACTTC
TRBJ2-5,TRBV11-2,NA,NA,CASSSFRLQETQYF,TGTGCCAGCAGCTCTTTTAGGCTTCAAGAGACCCAGTACTTC
TRBJ2-3,TRBV10-1,NA,NA,CASSESRGISTDTQYF,TGCGCCAGCAGTGAGTCGCGGGGCATAAGCACAGATACGCAGTATTTT
TRBJ1-1,TRBV28,TRBD1,NA,CASSDRGLREAFF,TGTGCCAGCAGCGACAGGGGATTGAGGGAAGCTTTCTTT
TRBJ2-1,TRBV7-2,TRBD2,once,CASSLGTSGLFFYNEQFF,TGTGCCAGCAGCTTAGGGACTAGCGGTTTGTTTTTCTACAATGAGCAGTTCTTC
TRBJ1-5,TRBV27,NA,NA,CASSLTLGGHQPQHF,TGTGCCAGCAGTTTAACCCTGGGGGGCCATCAGCCCCAGCATTTT
TRBJ2-3,TRBV9,TRBD1,once,CASTRTGVGTDTQYF,TGTGCCAGCACAAGGACAGGGGTTGGCACAGATACGCAGTATTTT
TRBJ2-3,TRBV7-2,NA,NA,CASSTGDTQYF,TGTGCCAGCAGCACCGGGGATACGCAGTATTTT
TRBJ1-2,TRBV28,NA,NA,CASSPDSTYGYTF,TGTGCCAGCAGTCCCGACAGCACCTATGGCTACACCTTC
TRBJ2-7,TRBV27,TRBD2,NA,CASSFGTGGYEQYF,TGTGCCAGCAGTTTTGGGACGGGAGGCTACGAGCAGTACTTC
TRBJ1-1,TRBV7-2,NA,NA,CASSRGRTEAFF,TGTGCCAGCAGTCGAGGGAGGACTGAAGCTTTCTTT
TRBJ2-7,TRBV11-2,NA,NA,CASSLGAGGLYEQYF,TGTGCCAGCAGCTTAGGAGCAGGGGGACTCTACGAGCAGTACTTC
TRBJ2-5,TRBV15,NA,NA,CATSRVSGLGRGKETQYF,TGTGCCACCAGCAGAGTGAGCGGCCTTGGAAGGGGAAAAGAGACCCAGTACTTC
TRBJ2-7,TRBV19,TRBD1,NA,CASSPYRGYEQYF,TGTGCCAGTAGCCCATACAGGGGTTACGAGCAGTACTTC
TRBJ2-1,TRBV27,TRBD2,NA,CASSPPGGGNGDWFF,TGTGCCAGCAGTCCTCCGGGGGGAGGGAACGGGGATTGGTTCTTC
TRBJ1-5,TRBV29-1,NA,NA,CSVEDGGNQPQHF,TGCAGCGTTGAAGATGGAGGTAATCAGCCCCAGCATTTT
TRBJ2-1,TRBV25-1,TRBD1,NA,CASSDRTGWNEQFF,TGTGCCAGCAGTGATAGGACAGGGTGGAATGAGCAGTTCTTC
TRBJ1-2,TRBV11-2,NA,NA,CASSDGGRGQGNTNYGYTF,TGTGCCAGCAGCGATGGGGGTAGGGGACAAGGAAACACAAACTATGGCTACACCTTC
TRBJ2-5,TRBV7-6,NA,NA,CASSLEGGGTQETQYF,TGTGCCAGCAGCTTAGAGGGTGGAGGGACCCAAGAGACCCAGTACTTC
TRBJ2-1,TRBV7-9,TRBD2,NA,CASSLGTSRDNEQFF,TGTGCCAGCAGCTTAGGGACTAGCCGAGACAATGAGCAGTTCTTC
TRBJ2-7,TRBV28,TRBD2,NA,CASSLGAGDHEQYF,TGTGCCAGCAGTTTAGGAGCGGGAGACCACGAGCAGTACTTC
TRBJ2-3,TRBV5-1,NA,NA,CASRPDLRSGSTDTQYF,TGCGCCAGCAGACCCGACTTGAGGAGCGGCAGTACAGATACGCAGTATTTT
TRBJ2-1,TRBV7-8,NA,NA,CASSLGPALAPNEQFF,TGTGCCAGCAGCTTAGGACCTGCGCTAGCGCCCAATGAGCAGTTCTTC
TRBJ2-3,TRBV4-3,TRBD2,NA,CASSQVLAGGGDTQYF,TGCGCCAGCAGCCAAGTTCTAGCGGGGGGTGGAGATACGCAGTATTTT
TRBJ2-1,TRBV7-7,NA,NA,CASSDGTGNEQFF,TGTGCTAGCAGCGACGGGACTGGCAATGAGCAGTTCTTC